Listed here are 9 T cell receptor beta chains from one sample, sequenced in a study of PD-1 blockade in mismatch repair-deficient tumors. The protocol was immunoSEQ multiplex PCR, while the TCRdb copy is restricted to in-frame clones and leaves out a portion. Of under 20,000 clones in the sample, around 79% are singletons; the top ten hold 1.4% to 1.5%. Specimen: PBMCs, collected 52 weeks after starting pembrolizumab. Receptors originate from an adult with mismatch repair-deficient cancer.

This rearrangement joins TRBV27 to TRBJ1-1; a weak D match, TRBD1 (6 bases). The CDR3 runs 14 residues. CDR1 is MNHEY and CDR2 is SMNVEV in the germline V gene (reference sequence). V lost 8 bases, J lost 0 bases, and 13 bases lay in between. In DNA, the CDR3 is TGTGCCAGCTCTTGGGACATTTTGAACACTGAAGCTTTCTTT. It translates to CASSWDILNTEAFF.

DNA of the CDR3: TGTGCCAGCGGCCAAGCGCAACTAGCGGGAACCCACACAGATACGCAGTATTTT. Its translation is CASGQAQLAGTHTDTQYF. V and J are TRBV11-2 and TRBJ2-3, with 10 bases matching TRBD2. The CDR3 sequence is 18 residues long. J lost 2 bases, V lost 8 bases, and 16 bases had no gene match. Looked up from germline, CDR1 is SGHAT and CDR2 is FQNNGV.

The V call is TRBV9, the J call TRBJ1-2; 12 positions agree with TRBD1. This CDR3 has 15 amino acids. V was clipped by 4 bases and J by 8 bases; unmatched bases: 9. CDR1 is SGDLS, CDR2 YYNGEE, per germline. The CDR3: CASSQGTGGVRGYTF. For the CDR3, the DNA is TGTGCCAGCAGCCAGGGGACAGGGGGCGTTCGGGGCTACACCTTC.

This clone was seen once. This chain uses TRBV29-1 with TRBJ2-1, with 8 bases identical to TRBD2. The CDR3 loop spans 15 amino acids. The germline V gene encodes CDR1 SQVTM and CDR2 ANQGSEA. With V trimmed by 4 bases and J by 3 bases, 8 bases remained unmatched. CDR3 DNA sequence: TGCAGCGTTGTGCGGCTAGCGGGCCTCTACAATGAGCAGTTCTTC. Translated, it gives CSVVRLAGLYNEQFF.

The chain employs TRBV7-8 and TRBJ1-5; 7 positions match TRBD1. V trimming: 7 bases; J trimming: 4 bases; junction bases outside the gene matches: 10. Per germline, CDR1 SGHVS and CDR2 FQNEAQ. The CDR3 is 15 residues long. Here the CDR3 reads CASTRQGGANQPQHF. The CDR3 DNA reads TGTGCCAGCACCCGTCAGGGGGGCGCGAATCAGCCCCAGCATTTT. The full variable domain, completed using reference TRBV7-8 and TRBJ1-5, is GAGVSQSPRYKVAKRGQDVALRCDPISGHVSLFWYQQALGQGPEFLTYFQNEAQLDKSGLPSDRFFAERPEGSVSTLKIQRTQQEDSAVYLCASTRQGGANQPQHFGDGTRLSIL.

The chain is built from TRBV5-5 and TRBJ1-4; the D gene is possibly TRBD1 (5 bases). This CDR3 comprises 14 residues. V dropped 0 bases and J dropped 7 bases, with 10 bases sitting between them. Germline values: CDR1 SGHKS, CDR2 YYEKEE (reference sequence). CDR3 in DNA: TGTGCCAGCAGCTTGGGACAGATGGGTGAAAAACTGTTTTTT. As protein: CASSLGQMGEKLFF.

This clone was counted a few times. V is TRBV11-2 and J is TRBJ2-7; 12 positions match TRBD2. This CDR3 is built from 15 residues. Unmatched junction bases numbered 5, after V lost 5 bases and J lost 3 bases. Germline lookup yields CDR1 SGHAT and CDR2 FQNNGV. The CDR3 loop is CASSPGTSGFYEQYF. DNA of the CDR3: TGTGCCAGCAGCCCCGGGACTAGCGGGTTCTACGAGCAGTACTTC.

The rearrangement uses TRBV6-1 and TRBJ2-7, with D tentatively TRBD1 (6 bases). The V gene's germline CDR1 is MNHNS and CDR2 SASEGT. This CDR3 has 15 amino acids. Trimming took 0 bases from V and 6 from J, leaving 15 bases between them. CDR3 region: CASSEADRMKGEQYF. As DNA, the CDR3 is TGTGCCAGCAGTGAAGCAGACAGGATGAAGGGCGAGCAGTACTTC.

The CDR3 nucleotides read TGCAGCGTTGACGGTTCGGGGGACAGGGGCTATGGCTACACCTTC. Encoded protein: CSVDGSGDRGYGYTF. This rearrangement joins TRBV29-1 to TRBJ1-2; TRBD1 matches 10 bases. The V gene's germline CDR1 is SQVTM and CDR2 ANQGSEA. CDR3 length: 15 residues. The ends lost 3 bases at V and 4 bases at J; junction bases unmatched: 8.